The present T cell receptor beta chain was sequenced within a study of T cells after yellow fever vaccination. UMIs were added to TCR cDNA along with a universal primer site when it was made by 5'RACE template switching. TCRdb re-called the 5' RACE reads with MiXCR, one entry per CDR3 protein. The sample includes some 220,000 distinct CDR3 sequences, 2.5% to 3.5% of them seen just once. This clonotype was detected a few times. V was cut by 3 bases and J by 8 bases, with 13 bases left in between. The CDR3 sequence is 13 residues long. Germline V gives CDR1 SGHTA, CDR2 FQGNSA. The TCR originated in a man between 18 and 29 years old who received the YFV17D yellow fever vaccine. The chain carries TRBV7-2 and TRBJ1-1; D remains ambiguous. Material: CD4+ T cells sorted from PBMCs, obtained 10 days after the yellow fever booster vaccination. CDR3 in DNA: TGTGCCAGCAGCTTTCGTAGGGCCGACGAAGCTTTCTTT. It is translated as CASSFRRADEAFF.